The T cell receptor beta chain under discussion was sequenced for a study of cytomegalovirus exposure and HLA in healthy donors. The donors were in the approximately 120-subject validation cohort; that cohort was separate from the roughly 700-subject first cohort. Germline V CDR1 and CDR2: MDHEN, SYDVKM. J gave up 4 bases and V 6 bases, and 8 bases lay outside the gene matches. This CDR3 is built from 15 residues. Repertoires were generated with immunoSEQ multiplex PCR, while TCRdb's copy carries only in-frame clones and drops some. The sample consists of tens of thousands of clones, 90% to 97% of them appearing once.

The sequence came from a man aged 18 to 29 in good health and CMV-seropositive. Sequencing was done on a sample of PBMCs. The chain couples TRBV28 to TRBJ2-1, with 8 bases lining up with TRBD1. CDR3 nucleotides: TGTGCCAGCAGGGCTCCGGGACAGGAATACAATGAGCAGTTCTTC. Its translation is CASRAPGQEYNEQFF.